This TCR beta chain appears in the sequencing data of a study of blood T cells in healthy people across ages. This CDR3 contains 13 residues. Germline CDR1 DFQATT, CDR2 SNEGSKA (reference sequence). Trimming stripped 5 bases from V and 1 base from J, with 12 bases between. Per sample, extraction of total RNA gave at least 5.5 micrograms in every case. A second PCR of 7 to 11 cycles used a sample-barcoded 5' primer and a J-beta primer mix. TCRdb reprocessed the 5' RACE reads with MiXCR, giving one entry per CDR3 protein. The sample lists more than 500,000 distinct CDR3 sequences, approximately 26% occurring once. These data also featured in a second study, about T cells of mothers and their children. That work states: Donors were a few healthy Caucasian mothers and their six children. RNA extracted was entirely used for cDNA synthesis, roughly 1.6 ug per 15 ul. No T cell clones of persistent microchimeric origin were detected.

This sequence joins TRBV20-1 and TRBJ2-7; D not certain. This clonotype originated in a boy younger than 10 in good health. Sequences were obtained from blood. The CDR3 nucleotides read TGCAGTGCTCGAGGTAATCCTTCCTACGAGCAGTACTTC. Translated, it gives CSARGNPSYEQYF.